Reported below is one TCR beta chain. The data were obtained in a study of patients and donors after allogeneic stem cell transplantation. TCRdb reanalysed the RT-PCR reads using MiXCR and keeps one entry per CDR3 protein. The data contain 410,000 or so distinct CDR3 sequences, 16% of them singletons. The CDR3 consists of 17 residues. V shed 4 bases, J shed 0 bases, and the junction held 7 bases outside the gene matches. The germline V gene encodes CDR1 SGHRS and CDR2 YFSETQ. This TCR was recovered from a human donor who was either an allogeneic HSCT recipient or a stem cell or donor lymphocyte infusion donor (not recorded which). It is not recorded whose cells these are; they may come from a transplant donor. V usage is TRBV5-1 and J usage is TRBJ2-1, with 10 bases matching TRBD2. The sequencing sample was made of blood, either unsorted or a sorted T cell fraction (not recorded which). This chain's CDR3 is CASSPGLAPSSYNEQFF. In DNA form, the CDR3 reads TGCGCCAGCAGCCCGGGACTAGCGCCTAGCTCCTACAATGAGCAGTTCTTC.